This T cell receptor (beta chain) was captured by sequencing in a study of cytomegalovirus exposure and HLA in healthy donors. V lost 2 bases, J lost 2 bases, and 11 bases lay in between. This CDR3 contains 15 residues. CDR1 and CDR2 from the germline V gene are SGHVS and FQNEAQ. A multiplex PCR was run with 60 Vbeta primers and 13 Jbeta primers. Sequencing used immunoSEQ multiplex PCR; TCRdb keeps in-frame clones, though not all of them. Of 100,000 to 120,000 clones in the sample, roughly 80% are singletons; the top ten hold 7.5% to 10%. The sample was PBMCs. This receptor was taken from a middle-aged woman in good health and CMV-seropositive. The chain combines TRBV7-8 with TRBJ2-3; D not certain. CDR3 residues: CASSLTYPNTDTQYF. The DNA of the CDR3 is TGTGCCAGCAGCTTAACCTACCCAAACACAGATACGCAGTATTTT. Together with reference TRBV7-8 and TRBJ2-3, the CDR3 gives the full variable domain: GAGVSQSPRYKVAKRGQDVALRCDPISGHVSLFWYQQALGQGPEFLTYFQNEAQLDKSGLPSDRFFAERPEGSVSTLKIQRTQQEDSAVYLCASSLTYPNTDTQYFGPGTRLTVL.